This T cell receptor beta chain was obtained from a study of T cell repertoires in cytomegalovirus infection. Whole-study context: The authors relied on CMV epitopes, both recently identified HLA-C-restricted and well-studied HLA-B-restricted.

Each CDR3 protein gets one entry after TCRdb re-called the reads with MiXCR. Among just under 500,000 distinct CDR3 sequences listed, 30% to 40% were seen once. Study-wide findings and caveats: Based on cumulative public TCR beta family frequency, carriers of CMV plus the relevant HLA were identified. The ex vivo response was dominated by HLA-C-restricted CMV-specific TCR beta clonotypes.

On this clonotype: Its target is unknown.

This specimen was cultured PBMCs, taken from culture after CMV antigen stimulation. This receptor was taken from a human donor in good health (CMV status not recorded). Some clones in this sample may be carry-over from other donors' samples.

The CDR3 loop reads CASSQDRSQATNEKLFF. The CDR3 DNA follows: TGCGCCAGCAGCCAAGATCGAAGCCAGGCGACTAATGAAAAACTGTTTTTT. The chain has TRBV4-3 and TRBJ1-4; D gene uncertain. Trimming cost V 0 bases and J 2 bases, with 13 bases left between them. Per the germline V gene, CDR1 is LGHNA and CDR2 is YSLEER. The CDR3 is 17 amino acids.